This T cell receptor (beta chain) was sequenced during a study of OX40 agonist ivuxolimab in advanced cancers. The wider study: An anti-OX40 (CD134) antibody with agonistic activity, ivuxolimab, was administered to patients.

Findings and limits, study-wide: There was clonal expansion of CD4+ and CD8+ blood T cells by week 6 at 0.1 to 3.0 mg/kg. Compared with others, partial responders at 0.1-3.0 mg/kg displayed clonal expansion among the lowest.

Assay used: immunoSEQ multiplex PCR; TCRdb lists only in-frame clones, some missing. The sample consists of about 70,000 clones, more than 85% of them appearing once. Of note for this clone: Antigen: not known.

Blood draws occurred at baseline, cycle 4 day 1, and cycle 7 day 1. The V gene end was trimmed by 5 bases and the J gene end by 5 bases; junction bases not matched to a gene: 9. The CDR3 has 15 residues. CDR1 is LGHNT and CDR2 is FRNRAP in the germline V gene. This material consisted of CD4+ or CD8+ T cells sorted from blood, taken in a trial of the OX40 agonist ivuxolimab. The chain combines TRBV12-5 with TRBJ1-2; 9 nucleotides align to TRBD1. The source is an adult with an advanced solid tumor such as melanoma, head and neck, liver or kidney cancer. The CDR3, as DNA: TGTGCTAGTGGTCCGGGTCCCGGACAGGGGTATGGCTACACCTTC. It codes for CASGPGPGQGYGYTF.